The clone carrying this T cell receptor (beta chain) was seen repeatedly, ten times or more. The target antigen is unknown. One junction end does not reproduce the germline sequence, and a read error may be involved. The entry originates in a study of neurological immune-mediated disorders. Across the whole study: A relapsing-remitting course was seen in about 90% of the roughly 35 multiple sclerosis patients and a secondary progressive course in 3.

Points from the study as a whole: Multiple sclerosis patients had less TCR clonal expansion than even healthy controls, unlike HTLV-1-associated myelopathy. CDR3 amino acid sequences of expanded clones were not shared across subjects, a result suggesting private repertoires in all groups.

This CDR3 spans 16 amino acids. Germline lookup yields CDR1 SGHTA and CDR2 FQGNSA. The cDNA was synthesized by means of template-switch 5'RACE, which was carried out with 10-nucleotide random UMIs. Each CDR3 protein gets one entry after TCRdb re-called the 5' RACE reads with MiXCR. The sample gives about 26,000 distinct CDR3 sequences, 2.5% to 4% of which show up once; more than 6% is in the top ten. The chain is built from TRBV7-2 and TRBJ1-6, with D possibly being TRBD1 (6 bases). The TCR was taken from a woman in her twenties or thirties with multiple sclerosis. Sequenced input: PBMCs. The CDR3 sequence is CASSPSGTPGRSPLNF. CDR3 nucleotides: TGTGCCAGCAGTCCTTCCGGGACACCCGGCCGTTCACCCCTCAACTTT.